Each of the 9 T cell receptor beta chains below was sequenced from the same sample in a study of cytomegalovirus exposure and HLA in healthy donors. The PCR used 60 Vbeta and 13 Jbeta primers. Only in-frame clones appear in the TCRdb table, and some are missing; sequencing was by immunoSEQ multiplex PCR. The top ten clones hold under 8% of a sample with approximately 150,000 clones, around 79% of them seen once. The specimen was PBMCs. The source of these receptors is a man in his forties or fifties in good health and CMV-seropositive.

The V and J genes are TRBV6-4 and TRBJ2-1; possible D gene TRBD2, 6 bases. The V end lost 4 bases, the J end lost 9 bases, and 16 bases lay between the germline ends. The CDR3 totals 14 residues. Germline V gives CDR1 MRHNA, CDR2 SNTAGT. The CDR3 DNA sequence: TGTGCCAGCAGTGTTGCCAGCGGCGGGATTGAGCAGTTCTTC. Residues: CASSVASGGIEQFF.

Points on this clone: Compared with germline, one end of the junction differs, possibly owing to a read error. The genes are TRBV10-3 and TRBJ1-6; 7 bases are a match to TRBD1. Germline V gives CDR1 ENHRY, CDR2 SYGVKD. This CDR3 is 15 amino acids long. The CDR3 here is CAISEADRANSPLHF. The DNA for the CDR3 is TGTGCCATCAGTGAGGCCGACAGGGCGAATTCTCCCCTCCACTTT.

Written as DNA, the CDR3 is TGTGCCAGCAGCTTAGTTTCTACGGGATCCCAGTTCTTC. This gives the protein CASSLVSTGSQFF. The chain employs TRBV11-3 and TRBJ2-1, with D perhaps TRBD2 (5 bases). Germline V gene lookup returns CDR1 SGHNT and CDR2 YENEEA. Trimming shortened V by 1 base and J by 13 bases, and 14 bases separated the two germline ends. This CDR3 spans 13 amino acids. The full variable domain, its missing parts supplied by reference TRBV11-3 and TRBJ2-1, is EAGVVQSPRYKIIEKKQPVAFWCNPISGHNTLYWYLQNLGQGPELLIRYENEEAVDDSQLPKDRFSAERLKGVDSTLKIQPAELGDSAVYLCASSLVSTGSQFFGPGTRLTVL.

The chain couples TRBV13 to TRBJ2-1, with 8 bases lining up with TRBD2. CDR1 and CDR2 from the germline V gene are PRHDT and FYEKMQ (reference sequence). Losses at the gene ends were 5 bases for V and 9 bases for J; bases not matched to a gene: 15. The CDR3 is 16 residues long. The chain's CDR3 is CASSVGGSGIVGEQFF. As DNA, the CDR3 is TGTGCCAGCAGCGTGGGAGGTAGCGGGATAGTTGGTGAGCAGTTCTTC.

This rearrangement joins TRBV7-2 to TRBJ2-3, with TRBD2 as a possible D gene (6 bases). The CDR3 is 15 amino acids. Trimming took off 1 base at V and 2 bases at J, with 10 bases between the two ends. Germline CDR1 reads SGHTA; CDR2 reads FQGNSA. CDR3 nucleotides: TGTGCCAGCAGCTTAGTGGGGGGACCCACAGATACGCAGTATTTT. Translating it yields CASSLVGGPTDTQYF.

The V and J genes are TRBV5-1 and TRBJ2-3; weak D call: TRBD2 (6 bases). Trimming cost V 3 bases and J 3 bases, with 14 bases left between them. This CDR3 region has 15 residues. Germline V gene lookup returns CDR1 SGHRS and CDR2 YFSETQ. The CDR3 loop reads CASSSTSTGTDTQYF. The CDR3 bases are TGCGCCAGCAGCTCAACTAGCACCGGGACAGATACGCAGTATTTT.

The chain is built from TRBV30 and TRBJ1-1; 7 positions agree with TRBD1. The CDR3 has 18 residues. Germline V CDR1 and CDR2: GTSNPN, SVGIG (reference sequence). Trimming at V came to 5 bases and at J to 5 bases, leaving 23 bases not matched to a gene. The CDR3 DNA reads TGTGCCTGGGGCAATAGCCCTCTTTACAGGGGCTCAGAGACTGAAGCTTTCTTT. Encoded protein: CAWGNSPLYRGSETEAFF. Combining the CDR3 with reference TRBV30 and TRBJ1-1 gives the whole variable domain SQTIHQWPATLVQPVGSPLSLECTVEGTSNPNLYWYRQAAGRGLQLLFYSVGIGQISSEVPQNLSASRPQDRQFILSSKKLLLSDSGFYLCAWGNSPLYRGSETEAFFGQGTRLTVV.

This chain joins TRBV28 and TRBJ2-7; D is possibly TRBD1 (5 bases). Germline CDR1 MDHEN, CDR2 SYDVKM. The ends were cut back, 7 bases at V and 5 bases at J, with 12 bases in the middle. The CDR3 extends over 12 amino acids. The CDR3 sequence: CASTQQGDEQYF. The CDR3 region has the DNA TGTGCCAGCACACAGCAGGGCGACGAGCAGTACTTC.

The chain combines TRBV6-1 with TRBJ1-2; D call uncertain. Trimming removed 6 bases at V and 3 bases at J, with 14 bases between. The V gene's germline CDR1 is MNHNS and CDR2 SASEGT. The CDR3 totals 14 residues. CDR3 loop: CASRSRGPDYGYTF. The CDR3 region has the DNA TGTGCCAGCAGATCCAGAGGGCCGGACTATGGCTACACCTTC.